The T cell receptor (beta chain) under discussion was sequenced for a study of T cell repertoires in cytomegalovirus infection. Germline CDR1 and CDR2: DFQATT and SNEGSKA (reference sequence). Trimming took off 6 bases at V and 1 base at J, with 15 bases between the two ends. The CDR3 length is 14 residues. TCRdb passed the reads through MiXCR, listing each CDR3 protein once. The table includes some 700,000 distinct CDR3 sequences, around 35% detected once. As for this clonotype: The antigen remains undetermined.

The sequencing here drew on cultured PBMCs, taken from culture after CMV antigen stimulation. The rearrangement joins TRBV20-1 to TRBJ1-2; tentatively, D is TRBD1 (6 bases). The receptor comes from a human donor in good health (CMV status not recorded). Some clones in this sample may be carry-over from other donors' samples. The CDR3 DNA reads as TGCAGTGCGCTCTTCAGGGGACTTAACTATGGCTACACCTTC. It encodes CSALFRGLNYGYTF.